The present TCR beta chain was sequenced within a study of T cell responses to AZD1222 COVID-19 vaccine. Study context: Second-dose intervals near 4 or 12 weeks were combined.

This clone has just one count. The antigen remains unidentified. CDR3 length: 16 amino acids. The germline CDR1 and CDR2 sequences are SGHNT and YYREEE (reference sequence). The J segment lost 2 bases and the V segment lost 3 bases, leaving 4 bases of the junction unmatched. Generated by immunoSEQ multiplex PCR, the TCRdb table keeps only in-frame clones and is missing some. Among roughly 160,000 clones listed, approximately 93% were seen once. The study's findings and limits: Regions left unmutated in variants are reportedly the target of nearly half of spike-specific TCRs. The CD4 TCRs associated with vaccination extended across spike and predominated at 160-218 and 743-854. Only 5 to 7 individuals given AZD1222 were seropositive at baseline.

The genes are TRBV5-4 and TRBJ1-3; 11 nucleotides line up with TRBD1. Sequencing was performed on peripheral blood, taken on day 0 of AZD1222 vaccination. This clonotype originated in an adult in good health. CDR3 sequence: CASSYPGQGAGNTIYF. The CDR3, as DNA: TGTGCCAGCAGCTATCCGGGACAGGGGGCTGGAAACACCATATATTTT.